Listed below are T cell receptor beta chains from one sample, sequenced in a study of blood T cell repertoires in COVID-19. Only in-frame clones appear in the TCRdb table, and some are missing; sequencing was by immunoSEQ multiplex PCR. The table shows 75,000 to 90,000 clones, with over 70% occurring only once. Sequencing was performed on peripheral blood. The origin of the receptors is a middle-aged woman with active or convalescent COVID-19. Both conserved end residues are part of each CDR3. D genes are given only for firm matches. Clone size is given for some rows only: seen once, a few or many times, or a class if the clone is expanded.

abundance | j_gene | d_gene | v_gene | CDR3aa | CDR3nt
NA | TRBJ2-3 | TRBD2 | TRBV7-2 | CASSQRLAGTDTQYF | TGTGCCAGCAGCCAAAGACTAGCGGGTACAGATACGCAGTATTTT
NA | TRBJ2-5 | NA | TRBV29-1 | CSVEGHSGETQYF | TGCAGCGTTGAAGGCCACAGTGGGGAGACCCAGTACTTC
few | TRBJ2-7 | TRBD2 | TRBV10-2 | CASRGLAGSSYEQYF | TGCGCCAGCAGGGGACTAGCGGGGAGCTCCTACGAGCAGTACTTC
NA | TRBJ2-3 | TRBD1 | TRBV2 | CASSDGGQGTDTQYF | TGTGCCAGCAGTGATGGGGGACAGGGCACAGATACGCAGTATTTT
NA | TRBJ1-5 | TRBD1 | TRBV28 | CASSSRQGVHNQPQHF | TGTGCCAGCAGTTCTCGACAGGGGGTCCACAATCAGCCCCAGCATTTT
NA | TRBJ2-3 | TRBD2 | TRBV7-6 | CASSSSLAGNTDTQYF | TGTGCCAGCAGCTCATCACTAGCGGGGAACACAGATACGCAGTATTTT
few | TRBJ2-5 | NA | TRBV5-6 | CASSQVLIGETQYF | TGTGCCAGCAGCCAAGTTTTAATCGGGGAGACCCAGTACTTC
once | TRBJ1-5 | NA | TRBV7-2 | CASSLVRGQPQHF | TGTGCCAGCAGCTTAGTCAGGGGTCAGCCCCAGCATTTT
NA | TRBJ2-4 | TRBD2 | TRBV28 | CASSLSLAGAKNIQYF | TGTGCCAGCAGTTTATCCCTAGCGGGGGCCAAAAACATTCAGTACTTC
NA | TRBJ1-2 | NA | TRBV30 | CACLTQAGYGYTF | TGTGCCTGCCTTACACAGGCCGGGTATGGCTACACCTTC
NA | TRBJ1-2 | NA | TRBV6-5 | CASSRQVGTYGYTF | TGTGCCAGCAGTCGCCAAGTCGGTACCTATGGCTACACCTTC
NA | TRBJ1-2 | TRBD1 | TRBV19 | CASSILGQAIYGYTF | TGTGCCAGTAGTATTCTGGGACAGGCGATCTATGGCTACACCTTC
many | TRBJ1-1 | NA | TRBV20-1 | CSAQIRTEAFF | TGCAGTGCTCAAATCAGGACTGAAGCTTTCTTT
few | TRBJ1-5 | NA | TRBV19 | CASSLVGMGASPQHF | TGTGCCAGTAGTTTGGTGGGTATGGGCGCAAGCCCCCAGCATTTT
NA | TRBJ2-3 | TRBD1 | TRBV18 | CASSPGQGTLAAQYF | TGTGCCAGCTCACCCGGACAGGGCACACTGGCTGCGCAGTATTTT
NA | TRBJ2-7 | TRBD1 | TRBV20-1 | CSANDRAYEQYF | TGCAGTGCTAATGACAGGGCCTACGAGCAGTACTTC
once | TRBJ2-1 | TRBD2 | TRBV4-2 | CASSQEPGTSGYNEQFF | TGTGCCAGCAGCCAAGAGCCGGGGACTAGCGGGTACAATGAGCAGTTCTTC
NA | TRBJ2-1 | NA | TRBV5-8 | CASSLRDIQWQFF | TGTGCCAGCAGCTTAAGGGACATACAATGGCAGTTCTTC
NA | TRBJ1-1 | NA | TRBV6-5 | CASSLTRNTEAFF | TGTGCCAGCAGCTTGACAAGAAACACTGAAGCTTTCTTT
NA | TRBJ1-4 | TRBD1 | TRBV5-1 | CASSLGILDRGNEKLFF | TGCGCCAGCAGCTTGGGAATTTTGGACAGGGGTAATGAAAAACTGTTTTTT
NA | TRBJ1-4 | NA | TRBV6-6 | CASSYTPLAEKLFF | TGTGCCAGCAGTTACACCCCATTAGCCGAAAAACTGTTTTTT
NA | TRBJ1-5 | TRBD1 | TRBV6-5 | CASSWRTGGDQPQHF | TGTGCCAGCAGTTGGAGGACAGGGGGCGATCAGCCCCAGCATTTT
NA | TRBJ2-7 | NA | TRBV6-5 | CASSWMTGYEQYF | TGTGCCAGCAGTTGGATGACAGGCTACGAGCAGTACTTC
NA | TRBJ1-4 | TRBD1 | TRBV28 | CASSRSPGQGIQKLFF | TGTGCCAGCAGCCGTAGCCCGGGACAGGGGATTCAAAAACTGTTTTTT
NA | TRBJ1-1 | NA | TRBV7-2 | CASSLEGRGNTEAFF | TGTGCCAGCAGCTTAGAAGGCAGGGGGAACACTGAAGCTTTCTTT
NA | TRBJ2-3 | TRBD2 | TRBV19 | CASSRTSGTDTQYF | TGTGCCAGTAGCCGGACTAGCGGCACAGATACGCAGTATTTT
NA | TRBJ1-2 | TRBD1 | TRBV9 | CASSPGQGPGVGGYTF | TGTGCCAGCAGCCCCGGACAGGGTCCCGGGGTCGGTGGCTACACCTTC
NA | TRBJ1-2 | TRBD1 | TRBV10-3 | CAISRGQGEHYGYTF | TGTGCCATCAGCCGGGGACAGGGGGAGCACTATGGCTACACCTTC
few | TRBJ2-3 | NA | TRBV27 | CASSHRTASTDTQYF | TGTGCCAGCAGTCACAGGACAGCTAGCACAGATACGCAGTATTTT
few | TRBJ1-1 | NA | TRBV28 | CASSLWVLQNTEAFF | TGTGCCAGCAGTTTATGGGTACTTCAGAACACTGAAGCTTTCTTT
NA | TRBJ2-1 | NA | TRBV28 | CASRVGTVSYNEQFF | TGTGCCAGCAGGGTGGGGACTGTATCCTACAATGAGCAGTTCTTC
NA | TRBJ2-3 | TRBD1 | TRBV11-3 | CASSPRPPGQVGPDTQYF | TGTGCCAGCAGCCCCCGACCGCCGGGACAGGTGGGTCCGGATACGCAGTATTTT
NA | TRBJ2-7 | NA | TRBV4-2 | CASSQGGPGLLGYEQYF | TGTGCCAGCAGCCAAGGGGGACCGGGACTCCTCGGCTACGAGCAGTACTTC
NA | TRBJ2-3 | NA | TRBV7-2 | CASSPQGSTDTQYF | TGTGCCAGCAGCCCCCAGGGTAGCACAGATACGCAGTATTTT
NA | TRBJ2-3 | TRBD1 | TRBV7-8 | CASSLDRGTDTQYF | TGTGCCAGCAGCCTGGACAGGGGCACAGATACGCAGTATTTT
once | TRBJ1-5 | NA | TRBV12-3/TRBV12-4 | CASSLGRNQPQHF | TGTGCCAGCAGTTTAGGTCGGAATCAGCCCCAGCATTTT
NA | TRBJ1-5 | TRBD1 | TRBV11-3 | CASTPSSGTEYSNQPQHF | TGTGCCAGCACACCGTCCTCCGGGACAGAATATAGCAATCAGCCCCAGCATTTT
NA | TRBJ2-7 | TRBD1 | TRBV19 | CASRRQGASYEQYF | TGTGCCAGCCGACGACAGGGGGCCTCCTACGAGCAGTACTTC
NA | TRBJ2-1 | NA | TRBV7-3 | CASSLTSYGEQFF | TGTGCCAGCAGCCTTACTAGTTATGGTGAGCAGTTCTTC
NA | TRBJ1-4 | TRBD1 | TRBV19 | CASSIADRGLSNEKLFF | TGTGCCAGTAGTATAGCCGACAGGGGGCTATCTAATGAAAAACTGTTTTTT
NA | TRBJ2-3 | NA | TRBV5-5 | CASSSRPGGDTQYF | TGTGCCAGCAGCTCGCGCCCCGGAGGCGATACGCAGTATTTT
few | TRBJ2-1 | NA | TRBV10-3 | CAISEVMVTYNEQFF | TGTGCCATCTCTGAGGTTATGGTTACCTACAATGAGCAGTTCTTC
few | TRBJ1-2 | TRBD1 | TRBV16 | CASSPDRGYGYTF | TGTGCCAGCAGCCCGGACAGGGGGTATGGCTACACCTTC
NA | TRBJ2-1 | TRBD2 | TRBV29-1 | CSVEDSAGEYNEQFF | TGCAGCGTTGAAGATTCGGCGGGAGAGTACAATGAGCAGTTCTTC
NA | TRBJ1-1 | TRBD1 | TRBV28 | CASSTGQGLTAFF | TGTGCCAGCAGCACGGGACAGGGCCTGACAGCTTTCTTT
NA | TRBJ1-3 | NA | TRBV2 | CASIPDRGYGNTIYF | TGTGCCAGCATACCTGATCGAGGGTACGGAAACACCATATATTTT
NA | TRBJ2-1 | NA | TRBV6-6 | CASSYPTGNNEQFF | TGTGCCAGCAGTTACCCGACAGGTAACAATGAGCAGTTCTTC
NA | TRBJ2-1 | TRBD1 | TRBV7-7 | CASSLDRGNEQFF | TGTGCCAGCAGCTTGGACAGGGGCAATGAGCAGTTCTTC
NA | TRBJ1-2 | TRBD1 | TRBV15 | CATSSLAGTANYGYTF | TGTGCCACCAGCAGCCTCGCCGGGACAGCTAACTATGGCTACACCTTC
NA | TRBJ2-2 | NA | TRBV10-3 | CAINSFGELFF | TGTGCCATCAACAGTTTCGGGGAGCTGTTTTTT
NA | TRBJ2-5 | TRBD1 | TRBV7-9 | CASSSDRGKETQYF | TGTGCCAGCAGCTCAGACAGGGGAAAAGAGACCCAGTACTTC